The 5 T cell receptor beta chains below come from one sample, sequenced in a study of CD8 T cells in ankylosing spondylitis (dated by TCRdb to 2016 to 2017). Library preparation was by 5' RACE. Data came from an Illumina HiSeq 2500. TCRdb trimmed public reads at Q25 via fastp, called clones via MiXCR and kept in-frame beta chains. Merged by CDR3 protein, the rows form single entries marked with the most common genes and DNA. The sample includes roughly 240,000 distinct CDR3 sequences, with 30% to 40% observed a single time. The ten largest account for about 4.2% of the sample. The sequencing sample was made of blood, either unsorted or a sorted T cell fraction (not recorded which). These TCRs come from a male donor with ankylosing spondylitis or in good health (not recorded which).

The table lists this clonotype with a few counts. The CDR3 region is CSAYGTGGWMNTEAFF. Here the CDR3 DNA reads TGCAGTGCCTACGGGACAGGGGGCTGGATGAACACTGAAGCTTTCTTT. The chain couples TRBV20-1 to TRBJ1-1, with 12 bases identical to TRBD1. CDR1 is DFQATT, CDR2 SNEGSKA, per germline (reference sequence). The V and J ends lost 6 bases and 0 bases, in that order; junction bases with no gene match: 8. The CDR3 sequence is 16 residues long.

The CDR3 DNA is TGTGCCAGCAGCCAAGGGGCAGTGGCGGAGTTCTTC. This encodes CASSQGAVAEFF. The chain recombines TRBV4-2 with TRBJ2-1, with D unclear. This CDR3 has 12 residues. V lost 1 base and J lost 14, with 12 bases in between. Germline loops: CDR1 LGHNA, CDR2 YNFKEQ.

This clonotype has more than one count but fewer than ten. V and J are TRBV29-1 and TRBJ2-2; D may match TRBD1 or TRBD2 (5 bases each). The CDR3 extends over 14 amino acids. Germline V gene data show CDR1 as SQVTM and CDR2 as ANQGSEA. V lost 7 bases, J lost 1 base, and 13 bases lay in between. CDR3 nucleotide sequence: TGCAGCGCCTACGGGACCCAGAACACCGGGGAGCTGTTTTTT. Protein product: CSAYGTQNTGELFF.

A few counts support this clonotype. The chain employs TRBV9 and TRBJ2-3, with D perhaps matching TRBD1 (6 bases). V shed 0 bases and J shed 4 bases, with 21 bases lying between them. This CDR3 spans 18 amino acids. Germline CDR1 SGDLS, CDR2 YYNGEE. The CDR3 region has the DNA TGTGCCAGCAGCGTAGGGCCCGACGTACAGGGTCCAGCAGATACGCAGTATTTT. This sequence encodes CASSVGPDVQGPADTQYF.

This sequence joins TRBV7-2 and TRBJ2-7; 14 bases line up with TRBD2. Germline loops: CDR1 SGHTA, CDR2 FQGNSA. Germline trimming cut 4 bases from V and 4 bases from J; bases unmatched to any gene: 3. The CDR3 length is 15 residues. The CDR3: CASSSGLAGGYEQYF. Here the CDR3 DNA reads TGTGCCAGCAGCTCCGGACTAGCGGGGGGATACGAGCAGTACTTC.